The present T cell receptor (beta chain) was sequenced within a study of CD8+ T cells in alopecia areata. Deletions cut 8 bases from V and 0 bases from J, with 19 bases between. Germline assignment: CDR1 SGHAT and CDR2 FQDESV (reference sequence). The CDR3 has 16 residues. Extracted RNA was reverse transcribed, and the resulting cDNA served as sequencing template. The method was immunoSEQ multiplex PCR; TCRdb's version includes in-frame clones alone and lacks a portion of them. The data show about 210,000 clones, just over 65% seen once. Treatment in this sample: oral pan-JAK inhibitor, 5-10 mg twice daily.

The receptor comes from a human donor with alopecia areata. The rearrangement uses TRBV11-1 and TRBJ1-1; D may be TRBD1 (6 bases). The input for sequencing was CD4+ T cells sorted from blood, taken at week 44, from a patient treated with tofacitinib. In nucleotides, the CDR3 is TGTGCCAGCGCAAACTTTCTGGACAGCTTGAACACTGAAGCTTTCTTT. It yields the protein CASANFLDSLNTEAFF.